The rows below give T cell receptor beta chains drawn from one sample of a study of cytomegalovirus exposure and HLA in healthy donors. This table comes from immunoSEQ multiplex PCR, and its TCRdb copy is limited to in-frame clones, with some not included. Of under 200,000 clones listed, roughly 75% are singletons. Sequencing was performed on PBMCs. These receptors all stem from a female donor in good health and CMV-seronegative. CDR3s include the opening cysteine and the closing phenylalanine or tryptophan.

V gene	J gene	CDR3 protein
TRBV7-9	TRBJ1-5	CASTLGDQPQHF
TRBV4-2	TRBJ1-5	CASSPGTDYSNQPQHF
TRBV14	TRBJ2-1	CASSQDGVAGGAYNEQFF
TRBV11-2	TRBJ1-3	CASSLEWGRISGNTIYF
TRBV9	TRBJ2-2	CASSPQISQYGAGRGTGELFF
TRBV14	TRBJ2-3	CASSPHDTSSTDTQYF
TRBV5-1	TRBJ1-2	CASSLDDPRVYGYTF
TRBV19	TRBJ1-3	CASSIVAGPGNTIYF
TRBV5-4	TRBJ1-4	CASSSRTGTTNEKLFF
TRBV5-8	TRBJ2-1	CASSAGQGDIRNEQFF